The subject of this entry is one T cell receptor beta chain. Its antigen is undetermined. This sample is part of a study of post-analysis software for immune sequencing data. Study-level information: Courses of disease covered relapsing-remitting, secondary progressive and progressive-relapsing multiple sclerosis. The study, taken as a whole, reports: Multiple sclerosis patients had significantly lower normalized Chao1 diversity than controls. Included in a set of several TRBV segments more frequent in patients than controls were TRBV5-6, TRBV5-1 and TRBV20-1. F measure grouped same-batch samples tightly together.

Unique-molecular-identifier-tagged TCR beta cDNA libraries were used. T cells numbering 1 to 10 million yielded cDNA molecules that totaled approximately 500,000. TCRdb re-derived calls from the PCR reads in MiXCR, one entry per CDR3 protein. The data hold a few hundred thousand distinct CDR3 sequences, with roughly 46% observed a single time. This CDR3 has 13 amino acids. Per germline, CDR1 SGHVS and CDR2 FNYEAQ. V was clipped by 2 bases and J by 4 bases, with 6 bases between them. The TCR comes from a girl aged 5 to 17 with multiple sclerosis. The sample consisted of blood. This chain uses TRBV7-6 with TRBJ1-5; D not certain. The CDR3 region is CASSLTMNQPQHF. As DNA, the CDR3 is TGTGCCAGCAGCTTAACCATGAATCAGCCCCAGCATTTT.